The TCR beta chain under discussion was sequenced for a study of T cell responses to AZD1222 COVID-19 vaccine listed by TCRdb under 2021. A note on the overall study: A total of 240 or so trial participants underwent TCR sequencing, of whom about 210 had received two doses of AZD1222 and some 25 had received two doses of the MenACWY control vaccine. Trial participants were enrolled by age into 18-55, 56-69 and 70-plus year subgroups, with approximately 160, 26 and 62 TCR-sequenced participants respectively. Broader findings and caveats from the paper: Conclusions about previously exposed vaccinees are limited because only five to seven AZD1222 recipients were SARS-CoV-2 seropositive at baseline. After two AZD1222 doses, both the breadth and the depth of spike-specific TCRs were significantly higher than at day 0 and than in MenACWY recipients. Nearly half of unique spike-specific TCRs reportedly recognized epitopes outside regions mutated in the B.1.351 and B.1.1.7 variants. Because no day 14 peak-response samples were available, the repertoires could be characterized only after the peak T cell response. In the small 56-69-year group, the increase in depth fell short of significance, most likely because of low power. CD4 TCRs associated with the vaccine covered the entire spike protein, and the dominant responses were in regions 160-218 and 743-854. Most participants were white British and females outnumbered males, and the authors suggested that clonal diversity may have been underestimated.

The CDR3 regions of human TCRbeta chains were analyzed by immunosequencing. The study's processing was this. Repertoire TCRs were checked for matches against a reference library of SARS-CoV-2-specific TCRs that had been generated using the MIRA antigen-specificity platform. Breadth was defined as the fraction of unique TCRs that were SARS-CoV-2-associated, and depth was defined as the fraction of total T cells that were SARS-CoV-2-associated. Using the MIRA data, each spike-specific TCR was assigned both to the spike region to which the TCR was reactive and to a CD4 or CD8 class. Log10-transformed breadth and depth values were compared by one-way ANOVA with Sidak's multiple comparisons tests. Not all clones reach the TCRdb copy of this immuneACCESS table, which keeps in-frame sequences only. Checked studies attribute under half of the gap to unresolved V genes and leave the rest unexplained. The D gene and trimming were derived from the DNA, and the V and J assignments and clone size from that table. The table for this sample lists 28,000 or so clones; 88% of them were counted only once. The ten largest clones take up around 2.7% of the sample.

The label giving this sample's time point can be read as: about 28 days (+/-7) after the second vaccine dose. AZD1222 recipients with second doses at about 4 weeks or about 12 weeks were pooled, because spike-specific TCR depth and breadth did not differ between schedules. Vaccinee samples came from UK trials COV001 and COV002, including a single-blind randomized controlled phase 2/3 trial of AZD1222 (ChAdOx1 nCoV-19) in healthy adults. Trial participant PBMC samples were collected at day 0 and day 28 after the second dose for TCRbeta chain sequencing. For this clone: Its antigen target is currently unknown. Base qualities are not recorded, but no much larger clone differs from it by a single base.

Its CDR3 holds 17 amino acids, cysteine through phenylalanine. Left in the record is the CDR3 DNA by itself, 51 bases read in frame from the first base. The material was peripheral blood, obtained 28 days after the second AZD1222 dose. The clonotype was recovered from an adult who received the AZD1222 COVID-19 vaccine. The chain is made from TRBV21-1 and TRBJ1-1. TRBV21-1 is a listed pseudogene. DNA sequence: TGTGCCAGCAGCAAAGCGCCGGGTGGAGGGGTGAACACTGAAGCTTTCTTT. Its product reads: CASSKAPGGGVNTEAFF.